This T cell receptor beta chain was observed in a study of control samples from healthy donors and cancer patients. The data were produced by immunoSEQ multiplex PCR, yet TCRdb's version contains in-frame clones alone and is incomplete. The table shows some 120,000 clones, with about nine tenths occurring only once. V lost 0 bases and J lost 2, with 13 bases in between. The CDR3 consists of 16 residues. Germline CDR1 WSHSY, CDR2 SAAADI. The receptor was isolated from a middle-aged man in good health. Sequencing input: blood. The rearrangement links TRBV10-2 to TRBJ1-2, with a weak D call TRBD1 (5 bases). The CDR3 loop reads CASSESRDSPNYGYTF. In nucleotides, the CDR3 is TGCGCCAGCAGTGAGTCGAGGGACTCTCCCAACTATGGCTACACCTTC.